This T cell receptor beta chain comes out of a study of cytomegalovirus exposure and HLA in healthy donors. With 60 Vbeta and 13 Jbeta primers, the PCR was carried out. Assay: immunoSEQ multiplex PCR; the TCRdb copy retains only in-frame clones and omits some. Of 99,000 or so clones listed, roughly 13% are singletons. Germline CDR1 reads LNHDA; CDR2 reads SQIVND (reference sequence). V was pared by 7 bases and J by 4 bases, with 20 bases between. This CDR3 contains 16 residues. The source is a man aged 40-55 years in good health and CMV-seropositive. The gene calls are TRBV19 and TRBJ1-3; D is undetermined. The specimen was PBMCs. The CDR3 sequence is CASNNSGAYGGNTIYF. The DNA of the CDR3 is TGTGCCAGTAACAACTCGGGAGCCTACGGAGGAAACACCATATATTTT.